This T cell receptor beta chain was recovered during a study of shared clonotypes between healthy human individuals. Study background: Ranging from 18 to 49 in age, donors were two women and three men.

Germline assignment: CDR1 MDHEN and CDR2 SYDVKM. This CDR3 comprises 15 residues. V shed 4 bases and J shed 3 bases, with 12 bases lying between them. For sorted subsets, 150 to 200 ng DNA per replicate equaled some 27,000 T cell genomes. Assay: immunoSEQ multiplex PCR; the TCRdb copy retains only in-frame clones and omits some. The data contain 2 million or so clones, over 85% of them singletons. J is TRBJ1-4 and V is TRBV28, with a tentative D call TRBD1 (5 bases). Specimen: naive CD4+ T cells sorted from blood. Indicated subset: CD45RA+ positively selected. This TCR was recovered from a man between 18 and 35 years old in good health. The CDR3 spells CASSSEGLANEKLFF. CDR3 nucleotides: TGTGCCAGCAGTTCCGAGGGGCTGGCTAATGAAAAACTGTTTTTT.